The clone carrying this T cell receptor (beta chain) has just one count. Antigen: not known. This record belongs to a study of cytomegalovirus exposure and HLA in healthy donors. On the study more broadly: In a later analysis, it was reported that the 90 to 150 validation repertoires had been produced on the same platform as the 550 to 850 repertoires belonging to the first cohort.

Sequencing used immunoSEQ multiplex PCR; TCRdb keeps in-frame clones, though not all of them. The repertoire holds about 220,000 clones, with around 80% as singletons. V was cut by 7 bases and J by 0 bases, with 14 bases left in between. CDR3 length: 15 amino acids. The germline CDR1 and CDR2 sequences are SGHRS and YFSETQ. Notes on the study in general: Reports described diagnosis of cytomegalovirus status by the classifier as highly specific and sensitive. Within the roughly 120 validation repertoires, first-cohort TCR clusters tended to co-occur, according to a later analysis.

The chain employs TRBV5-1 and TRBJ1-3; D might be TRBD1 (5 bases). The clonotype comes from a woman in her twenties or thirties in good health and CMV-seropositive. Sequencing used PBMCs. CDR3 DNA: TGCGCCAGCGGGCGGGGGACCCCCTCTGGAAACACCATATATTTT. It encodes CASGRGTPSGNTIYF. The full variable domain, with the rest looked up from reference TRBV5-1 and TRBJ1-3, is KAGVTQTPRYLIKTRGQQVTLSCSPISGHRSVSWYQQTPGQGLQFLFEYFSETQRNKGNFPGRFSGRQFSNSRSEMNVSTLELGDSALYLCASGRGTPSGNTIYFGEGSWLTVV.